Listed below are T cell receptor beta chains from one sample, sequenced in a study of persistence of HIV-infected CD4 T cells. Antigens for these TCRs are unknown. TCRdb's copy holds only in-frame clones and misses some; the assay was immunoSEQ multiplex PCR. This sample has tens of thousands of clones, with approximately 70% found just once. Sequencing was performed on CD4+ T cells sorted from PBMCs after approximately 20-hour stimulation, taken from a patient who received antiretroviral therapy. These receptors all stem from an adult man with HIV who was CMV-seropositive. CDR3s include the opening cysteine and the closing phenylalanine or tryptophan. A D gene is named only where the DNA matches it firmly. A row's size may be missing; if present it is once, few, many or a size class.

cdr3_aa,cdr3_nt,clone_size,d_call,j_call,v_call
CASSGAGQGYGYTF,TGTGCCAGCAGTGGGGCAGGGCAGGGCTATGGCTACACCTTC,-,-,TRBJ1-2,TRBV2
CASSFLQGNSPLHF,TGTGCCAGCAGTTTTTTACAGGGTAATTCACCCCTCCACTTT,-,-,TRBJ1-6,TRBV28
CASSLELAQYF,TGTGCCAGCAGCTTAGAGCTGGCCCAGTACTTC,-,-,TRBJ2-5,TRBV7-9
CASSRDSSGNTIYF,TGTGCCAGCAGTAGGGACAGCTCTGGAAACACCATATATTTT,-,TRBD1,TRBJ1-3,TRBV6-5
CASRPSGAPLGPQHF,TGTGCCAGCAGGCCAAGCGGGGCCCCTCTTGGGCCCCAGCATTTT,once,-,TRBJ1-5,TRBV28
CSAGTNTEAFF,TGCAGTGCTGGGACGAACACTGAAGCTTTCTTT,-,-,TRBJ1-1,TRBV20-1
CATSDRPRGAGTDTQYF,TGTGCCACCAGTGACCGTCCTAGGGGCGCGGGCACAGATACGCAGTATTTT,medium-sized,-,TRBJ2-3,TRBV24-1
CASSQDLGTYGYTF,TGTGCCAGCAGCCAAGATCTAGGAACCTATGGCTACACCTTC,-,-,TRBJ1-2,TRBV4-2
CASRPTGAGANVLTF,TGTGCCAGCAGGCCGACAGGGGCTGGGGCCAACGTCCTGACTTTC,few,TRBD1,TRBJ2-6,TRBV28
CASAGERNTEAFF,TGTGCCAGCGCGGGGGAGAGGAACACTGAAGCTTTCTTT,few,-,TRBJ1-1,TRBV2
CASSYRQGNEQYF,TGTGCCAGCAGTTACAGACAGGGGAACGAGCAGTACTTC,-,TRBD1,TRBJ2-7,TRBV6-5
CASSMRTGVTNEKLFF,TGTGCCAGTAGTATGAGGACAGGTGTAACTAATGAAAAACTGTTTTTT,-,TRBD1,TRBJ1-4,TRBV19
CASTYRGQGVNEQFF,TGTGCCAGCACCTATCGGGGACAGGGAGTCAATGAGCAGTTCTTC,-,TRBD1,TRBJ2-1,TRBV27
CASSYSTGPYEQYF,TGTGCCAGCAGTTACTCTACAGGGCCCTACGAGCAGTACTTC,-,-,TRBJ2-7,TRBV6-6
CASSKTSGGGSSYEQYF,TGTGCCAGCTCAAAGACTAGCGGGGGAGGAAGCTCCTACGAGCAGTACTTC,-,TRBD2,TRBJ2-7,TRBV18
CASSLSDSYEQYF,TGTGCCAGCAGCCTCAGCGACAGCTACGAGCAGTACTTC,once,-,TRBJ2-7,TRBV6-5
CASSVDSGGARRYEQFF,TGTGCCAGCAGCGTAGATAGCGGGGGGGCTAGGAGGTATGAGCAGTTCTTC,few,TRBD2,TRBJ2-1,TRBV7-8
CASSEGLTTFGNTIYF,TGCGCCAGCAGCGAGGGACTAACCACCTTCGGAAACACCATATATTTT,-,-,TRBJ1-3,TRBV5-1
CASSVGQGNVKNIQYF,TGCGCCAGCAGCGTGGGACAGGGTAATGTTAAGAACATTCAGTACTTC,-,TRBD1,TRBJ2-4,TRBV5-1
CASSMEGATEAFF,TGTGCCAGTAGTATGGAAGGGGCCACTGAAGCTTTCTTT,-,-,TRBJ1-1,TRBV19
CASSRDRGGTGELFF,TGTGCCAGCTCCCGGGACAGGGGAGGCACCGGGGAGCTGTTTTTT,-,TRBD1,TRBJ2-2,TRBV6-5
CASRGQGIAGELFF,TGCGCCTCCCGGGGACAGGGTATAGCCGGGGAGCTGTTTTTT,-,TRBD1,TRBJ2-2,TRBV5-1
CASRVGIPGTGGEQYF,TGTGCCAGCCGAGTGGGGATCCCGGGGACAGGGGGAGAGCAGTACTTC,once,TRBD1,TRBJ2-7,TRBV2
CASSEDDNSPLHF,TGTGCCAGCAGTGAAGATGATAATTCACCCCTCCACTTT,-,-,TRBJ1-6,TRBV6-1
CASQEGTGTYEQYF,TGTGCCAGCCAAGAAGGGACAGGGACCTACGAGCAGTACTTC,-,TRBD1,TRBJ2-7,TRBV2
CASSEAFRGQDEKLFF,TGTGCCAGCAGTGAAGCTTTCAGGGGGCAGGATGAAAAACTGTTTTTT,-,TRBD1,TRBJ1-4,TRBV2
CASSPPRTGTEPYEQYF,TGTGCCAGCTCACCACCCCGGACAGGGACTGAACCCTACGAGCAGTACTTC,-,TRBD1,TRBJ2-7,TRBV18
CASSWRDTIGEQFF,TGTGCCAGCAGCTGGAGGGACACAATCGGGGAGCAGTTCTTC,-,-,TRBJ2-1,TRBV11-2
CASSPQTGRSSGNTIYF,TGTGCCAGCAGCCCTCAAACAGGGCGCAGCTCTGGAAACACCATATATTTT,once,-,TRBJ1-3,TRBV9
CASSYLQGWNFYGYTF,TGTGCCAGCAGTTACCTACAGGGATGGAACTTCTATGGCTACACCTTC,few,-,TRBJ1-2,TRBV6-5
CASSQGPGEQYF,TGTGCCAGCAGCCAAGGGCCCGGAGAGCAGTACTTC,-,-,TRBJ2-7,TRBV3-1/TRBV3-2